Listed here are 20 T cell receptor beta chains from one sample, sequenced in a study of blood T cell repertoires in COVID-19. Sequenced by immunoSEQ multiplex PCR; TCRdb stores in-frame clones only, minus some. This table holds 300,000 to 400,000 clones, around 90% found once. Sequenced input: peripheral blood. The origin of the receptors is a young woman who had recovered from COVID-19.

The CDR3 bases are TGTGCCACCAGCAGAGTGGAGGGTGGGGGAAACATTCAGTACTTC. This codes for CATSRVEGGGNIQYF. The chain recombines TRBV15 with TRBJ2-4, with D possibly being TRBD2 (6 bases). The germline V and J ends were trimmed by 1 base and 6 bases, with 13 bases remaining between them. CDR3 size: 15 residues. Germline V lookup: CDR1 LNHNV, CDR2 YYDKDF (reference sequence).

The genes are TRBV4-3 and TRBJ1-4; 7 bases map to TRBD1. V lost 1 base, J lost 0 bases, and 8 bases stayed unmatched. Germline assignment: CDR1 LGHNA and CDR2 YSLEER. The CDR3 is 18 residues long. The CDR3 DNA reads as TGCGCCAGCAGCCAAGTGTTCAGGGGGAAAGCAACTAATGAAAAACTGTTTTTT. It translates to CASSQVFRGKATNEKLFF.

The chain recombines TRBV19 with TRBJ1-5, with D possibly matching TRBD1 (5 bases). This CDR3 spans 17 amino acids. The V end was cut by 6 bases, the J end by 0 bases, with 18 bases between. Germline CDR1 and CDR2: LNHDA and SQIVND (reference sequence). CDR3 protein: CASRAWSTGYSNQPQHF. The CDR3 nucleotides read TGTGCCAGTAGGGCCTGGAGTACAGGTTATAGCAATCAGCCCCAGCATTTT.

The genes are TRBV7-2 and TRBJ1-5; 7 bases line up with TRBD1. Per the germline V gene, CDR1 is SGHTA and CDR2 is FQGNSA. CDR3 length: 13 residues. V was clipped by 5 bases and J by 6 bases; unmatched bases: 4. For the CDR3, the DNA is TGTGCCAGCAGCGTAGGGGGCTTTCAGCCCCAGCATTTT. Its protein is CASSVGGFQPQHF.

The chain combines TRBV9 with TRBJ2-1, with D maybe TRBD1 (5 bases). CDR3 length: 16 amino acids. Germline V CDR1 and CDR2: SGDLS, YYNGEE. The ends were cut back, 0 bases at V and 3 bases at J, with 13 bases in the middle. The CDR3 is CASSVVSRVDYNEQFF. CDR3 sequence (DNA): TGTGCCAGCAGCGTAGTGAGCAGGGTAGACTACAATGAGCAGTTCTTC.

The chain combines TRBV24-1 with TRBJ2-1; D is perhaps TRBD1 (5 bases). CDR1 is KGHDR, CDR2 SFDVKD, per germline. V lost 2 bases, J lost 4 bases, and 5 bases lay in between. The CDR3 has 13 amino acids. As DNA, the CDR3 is TGTGCCACCAGTGATTCAGGGTACAATGAGCAGTTCTTC. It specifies CATSDSGYNEQFF.

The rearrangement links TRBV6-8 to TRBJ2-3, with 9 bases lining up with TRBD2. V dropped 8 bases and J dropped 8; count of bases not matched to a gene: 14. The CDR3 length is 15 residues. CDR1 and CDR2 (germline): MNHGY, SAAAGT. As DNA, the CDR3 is TGTGCCAGCCCCGGAACGGCGGGAGGGCCAGGTACGCAGTATTTT. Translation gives CASPGTAGGPGTQYF.

CDR3 in amino acids: CATSRDSRVSHQNTEAFF. CDR3 nucleotides: TGTGCCACCAGCAGAGATAGCCGGGTCTCTCACCAGAACACTGAAGCTTTCTTT. The chain is built from TRBV15 and TRBJ1-1; D ambiguous. The germline V gene has CDR1 LNHNV and CDR2 YYDKDF (reference sequence). This CDR3 has 18 residues. The V and J ends lost 0 bases and 1 base respectively, with 18 bases between them.

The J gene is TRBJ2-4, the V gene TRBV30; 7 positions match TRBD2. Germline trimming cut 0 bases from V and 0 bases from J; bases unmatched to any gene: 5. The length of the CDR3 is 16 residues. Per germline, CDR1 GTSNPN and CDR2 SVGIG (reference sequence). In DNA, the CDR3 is TGTGCCTGGAGTGTACCAGCGGGGCTAGCCAAAAACATTCAGTACTTC. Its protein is CAWSVPAGLAKNIQYF.

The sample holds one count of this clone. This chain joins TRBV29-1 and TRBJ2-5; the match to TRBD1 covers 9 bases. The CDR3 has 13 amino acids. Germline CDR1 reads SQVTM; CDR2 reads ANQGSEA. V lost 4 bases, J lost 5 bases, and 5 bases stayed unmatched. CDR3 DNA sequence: TGCAGCGTTGTCGGGACAGGGTGGGAGACCCAGTACTTC. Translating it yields CSVVGTGWETQYF.

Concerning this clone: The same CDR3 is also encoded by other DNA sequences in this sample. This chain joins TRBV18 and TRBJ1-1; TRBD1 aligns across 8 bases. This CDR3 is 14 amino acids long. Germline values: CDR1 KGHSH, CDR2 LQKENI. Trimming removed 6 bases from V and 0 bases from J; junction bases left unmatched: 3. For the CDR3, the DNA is TGTGCCAGCTCTCTGGACAGGGTGAACACTGAAGCTTTCTTT. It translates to CASSLDRVNTEAFF.

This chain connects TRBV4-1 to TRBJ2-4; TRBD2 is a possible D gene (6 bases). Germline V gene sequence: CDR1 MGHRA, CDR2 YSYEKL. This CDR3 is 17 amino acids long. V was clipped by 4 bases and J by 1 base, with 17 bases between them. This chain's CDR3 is CASSPYLWGRAKNIQYF. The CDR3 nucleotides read TGCGCCAGCAGCCCTTATCTTTGGGGGAGGGCCAAAAACATTCAGTACTTC.

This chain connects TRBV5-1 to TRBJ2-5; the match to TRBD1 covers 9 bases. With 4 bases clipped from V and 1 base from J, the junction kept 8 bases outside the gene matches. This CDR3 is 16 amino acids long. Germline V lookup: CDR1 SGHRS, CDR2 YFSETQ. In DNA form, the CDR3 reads TGCGCCAGCAGCACCCGACAGGGGGTTATCCAAGAGACCCAGTACTTC. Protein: CASSTRQGVIQETQYF.

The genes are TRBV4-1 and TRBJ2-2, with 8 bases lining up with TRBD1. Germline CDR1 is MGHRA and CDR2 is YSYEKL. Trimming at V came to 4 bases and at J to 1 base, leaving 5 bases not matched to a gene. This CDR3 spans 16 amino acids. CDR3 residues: CASSRTGTGNTGELFF. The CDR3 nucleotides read TGCGCCAGCAGCCGGACCGGGACAGGGAACACCGGGGAGCTGTTTTTT.

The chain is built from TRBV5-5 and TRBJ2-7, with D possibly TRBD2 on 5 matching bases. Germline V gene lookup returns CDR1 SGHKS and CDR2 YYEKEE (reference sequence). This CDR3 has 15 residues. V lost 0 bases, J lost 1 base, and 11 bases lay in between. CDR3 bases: TGTGCCAGCAGCTTGGGGCCCCGGGGTTCCTACGAGCAGTACGTC. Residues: CASSLGPRGSYEQYV.

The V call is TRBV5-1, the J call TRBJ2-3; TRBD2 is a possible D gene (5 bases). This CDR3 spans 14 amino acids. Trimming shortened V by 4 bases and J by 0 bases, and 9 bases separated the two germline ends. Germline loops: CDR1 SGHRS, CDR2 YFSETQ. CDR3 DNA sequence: TGCGCCAGCAGCCCCGGGGAAAGCACAGATACGCAGTATTTT. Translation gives CASSPGESTDTQYF.

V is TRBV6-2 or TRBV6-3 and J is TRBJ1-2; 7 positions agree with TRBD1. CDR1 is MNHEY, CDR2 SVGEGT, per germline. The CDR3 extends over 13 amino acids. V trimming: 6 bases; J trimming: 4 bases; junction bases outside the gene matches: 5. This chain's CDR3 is CASSQGQIYGYTF. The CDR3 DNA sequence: TGTGCCAGCAGCCAGGGACAGATCTATGGCTACACCTTC.

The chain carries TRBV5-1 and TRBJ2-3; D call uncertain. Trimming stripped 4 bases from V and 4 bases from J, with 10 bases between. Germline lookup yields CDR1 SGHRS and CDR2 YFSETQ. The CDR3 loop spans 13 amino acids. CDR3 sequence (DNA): TGCGCCAGCAGCCCCCGGTCGGCAGATACGCAGTATTTT. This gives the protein CASSPRSADTQYF.

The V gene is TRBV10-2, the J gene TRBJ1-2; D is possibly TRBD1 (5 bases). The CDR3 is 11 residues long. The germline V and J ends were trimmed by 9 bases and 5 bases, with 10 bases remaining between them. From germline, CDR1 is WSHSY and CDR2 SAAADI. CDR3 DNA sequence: TGCGCCAGTAGACAGTCTTATGGCTACACCTTC. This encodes CASRQSYGYTF.

The CDR3 DNA sequence: TGTGCCAGCAGCGTAGGCATTAGCGGGAGTGAGGAGCAGTTCTTC. As protein: CASSVGISGSEEQFF. The chain employs TRBV9 and TRBJ2-1; 9 bases are a match to TRBD2. The CDR3 is made up of 15 amino acids. The germline gives CDR1 SGDLS, CDR2 YYNGEE. V lost 0 bases to trimming and J lost 10 bases; unmatched junction nucleotides: 8.